This T cell receptor beta chain stems from a study of vaccination and CD4 T cells after COVID-19. Study as a whole: The authors exposed cells to overlapping spike peptides derived from SARS-CoV-2, HCoV-NL63, HCoV-OC43 and HCoV-229E. Study-level points and caveats: A median about 90% of convalescent patients' SARS-CoV-2-reactive clones emerged only after vaccination.

With regard to this clonotype: Antigen specificity is unknown.

Sequencing of DNA taken from cultured CD4+ T cells relied on the Oncomine TCR Beta short-read assay. Genomic DNA was drawn out of CD4+ T cells grown in culture. TCRdb re-analysed the PCR reads in MiXCR, keeping a single row per CDR3 protein. Here the sample spans fewer than 15,000 distinct CDR3 sequences, roughly 43% being singletons. The germline V gene has CDR1 MNHEY and CDR2 SVGEGT. Trimming removed 6 bases from V and 2 bases from J; junction bases left unmatched: 4. The CDR3 length is 15 residues. Treatment indicated: roughly 11-day PBMC culture with coronavirus spike peptide pools or control peptides (ViraFEST assay). ViraFEST stimulated the growth of antigen-specific T cells using peptide pools and subsequently profiled their TCRs by sequencing.

This sequence was found in a human donor who had recovered from COVID-19. Sequenced: CD4+ T cells from blood, cultured in vitro. This sequence joins TRBV6-2 or TRBV6-3 and TRBJ2-1, with 10 bases matching TRBD2. CDR3: CASSPSGGAYNEQFF. Written as DNA, the CDR3 is TGTGCCAGCAGCCCGAGCGGGGGGGCCTACAATGAGCAGTTCTTC.